These 29 T cell receptor beta chains were sequenced from one sample in a study of cytomegalovirus exposure and HLA in healthy donors. The PCR had 60 Vbeta and 13 Jbeta primers. This table comes from immunoSEQ multiplex PCR, and its TCRdb copy is limited to in-frame clones, with some not included. Counted here are 150,000 to 200,000 clones, around four fifths occurring once; the ten biggest clones make up roughly 7.3%. Sequenced sample: PBMCs. These receptors were taken from a male donor in good health and CMV-seropositive.

This sequence joins TRBV29-1 and TRBJ1-2; 8 positions agree with TRBD1. J was trimmed by 6 bases and V by 0 bases; bases with no gene match: 0. Germline assignment: CDR1 SQVTM and CDR2 ANQGSEA. This CDR3 has 12 residues. CDR3 in DNA: TGCAGCGTTGAAGAACAGGGGGATGGCTACACCTTC. Translating it yields CSVEEQGDGYTF.

The J gene is TRBJ1-6, the V gene TRBV27, with 7 bases that match TRBD1. This CDR3 spans 16 amino acids. J gave up 7 bases and V 5 bases, and 11 bases lay outside the gene matches. Germline V lookup: CDR1 MNHEY, CDR2 SMNVEV (reference sequence). CDR3: CASSHTGQALNSPLHF. CDR3 nucleotides: TGTGCCAGCAGTCACACCGGACAGGCGTTAAATTCACCCCTCCACTTT.

The DNA for the CDR3 is TGTGCCAGCAGTTACTTTGGGGGGGCAAGTGATACGCAGTATTTT. It yields the protein CASSYFGGASDTQYF. The J gene is TRBJ2-3, the V gene TRBV6-5; maybe TRBD2 (7 bases). The CDR3 length is 15 residues. CDR1 is MNHEY and CDR2 is SVGAGI in the germline V gene. V was cut by 1 base and J by 6 bases, with 14 bases left in between.

The chain is built from TRBV7-9 and TRBJ2-7; the match to TRBD1 covers 11 bases. Per the germline V gene, CDR1 is SEHNR and CDR2 is FQNEAQ (reference sequence). V trimming: 3 bases; J trimming: 2 bases; junction bases outside the gene matches: 9. The CDR3 sequence is 17 residues long. The CDR3 loop reads CASSLDRGQAPTYEQYF. The CDR3 DNA sequence: TGTGCCAGCAGCTTGGACAGGGGGCAAGCTCCCACCTACGAGCAGTACTTC.

The J gene is TRBJ1-3, the V gene TRBV5-1, with D possibly being TRBD1 (5 bases). There are 16 residues in the CDR3. Germline lookup yields CDR1 SGHRS and CDR2 YFSETQ. V was shortened by 5 bases and J by 0 bases, with 15 bases between the two germline ends. DNA for the CDR3: TGCGCCAGCAGTACGGGACTCTTGAACTCTGGAAACACCATATATTTT. It is translated as CASSTGLLNSGNTIYF.

This clone was detected only a few times. This chain uses TRBV14 with TRBJ1-1; 7 nucleotides agree with TRBD1. This CDR3 region has 13 residues. Germline trimming cut 6 bases from V and 3 bases from J; bases unmatched to any gene: 4. Germline V gives CDR1 SGHDN, CDR2 FVKESK. This CDR3 reads CASRDRLHTEAFF. DNA of the CDR3: TGTGCCAGCAGGGACAGGTTGCACACTGAAGCTTTCTTT.

The chain has TRBV25-1 and TRBJ2-2, with D possibly TRBD1 on 5 matching bases. The length of the CDR3 is 14 residues. Per germline, CDR1 MGHDK and CDR2 SYGVNS. Trimming removed 6 bases at V and 4 bases at J, with 12 bases between. Here the CDR3 reads CASRETAFTGELFF. The CDR3 DNA reads as TGTGCCAGCAGGGAGACAGCTTTCACCGGGGAGCTGTTTTTT.

The chain couples TRBV27 to TRBJ2-7; TRBD1 might be the D (6 bases). The V gene's germline CDR1 is MNHEY and CDR2 SMNVEV (reference sequence). There are 14 residues in the CDR3. V shed 3 bases and J shed 4 bases, with 13 bases lying between them. The CDR3 reads CASSFSRDTYEQYF. In nucleotides, the CDR3 is TGTGCCAGCAGTTTTTCTAGGGACACTTACGAGCAGTACTTC.

V is TRBV9 and J is TRBJ2-5; D possibly corresponds to TRBD2 (5 bases). Trimming shortened V by 0 bases and J by 4 bases, and 10 bases separated the two germline ends. This CDR3 is built from 14 residues. The germline V gene encodes CDR1 SGDLS and CDR2 YYNGEE. The CDR3: CASSVALASETQYF. As DNA, the CDR3 is TGTGCCAGCAGCGTAGCGCTAGCCTCAGAGACCCAGTACTTC.

The V and J genes are TRBV6-6 and TRBJ2-7; 10 positions match TRBD1. The CDR3 is 15 residues long. V was clipped by 6 bases and J by 3 bases; unmatched bases: 8. In germline, CDR1 is MNHNY, CDR2 SVGAGI (reference sequence). CDR3 nucleotides: TGTGCCAGCAGCCAGCCGGGACAGGGGTTCTACGAGCAGTACTTC. Its translation is CASSQPGQGFYEQYF.

The J gene is TRBJ1-5, the V gene TRBV19; D call uncertain. CDR3 length: 12 amino acids. CDR1 LNHDA and CDR2 SQIVND come from the germline V gene (reference sequence). The germline V and J ends were trimmed by 10 bases and 3 bases, with 10 bases remaining between them. The CDR3 DNA follows: TGTGCCACTATTGGGCTCAATCAGCCCCAGCATTTT. It codes for CATIGLNQPQHF.

The V gene is TRBV6-6, the J gene TRBJ1-5; D uncertain. Trimming stripped 7 bases from V and 3 bases from J, with 19 bases between. Germline V CDR1 and CDR2: MNHNY, SVGAGI (reference sequence). The CDR3 extends over 16 amino acids. CDR3 bases: TGTGCCAGCAAGGAGTACGGTGAGACGGTCAATCAGCCCCAGCATTTT. Protein sequence: CASKEYGETVNQPQHF.

The V and J genes are TRBV7-5 and TRBJ1-2; TRBD1, the D gene given by the table, was not confirmed from the DNA. TRBV7-5 is recorded as a pseudogene. The CDR3 spans 15 residues. The CDR3 loop is CARSRTGGTNYGYTF. CDR3 DNA: TGTGCCAGAAGCCGGACAGGGGGCACTAACTATGGCTACACCTTC.

The rearrangement joins TRBV5-4 to TRBJ2-3, with D possibly being TRBD2 (5 bases). The V end lost 2 bases, the J end lost 5 bases, and 9 bases lay between the germline ends. Germline CDR1 and CDR2: SGHNT and YYREEE (reference sequence). The CDR3 length is 13 residues. The CDR3 loop reads CASSFPSGDTQYF. CDR3 coding DNA: TGTGCCAGCAGCTTCCCCAGCGGAGATACGCAGTATTTT.

The CDR3 DNA reads TGTGCCAGCAGTCAACAGGGGTCTAACTATGGCTACACCTTC. This sequence encodes CASSQQGSNYGYTF. This sequence joins TRBV2 and TRBJ1-2; TRBD1 agrees at 7 bases. CDR1 SNHLY and CDR2 FYNNEI come from the germline V gene. This CDR3 has 14 amino acids. V shed 5 bases, J shed 0 bases, and the junction held 3 bases outside the gene matches.

This clone was seen a single time. This chain uses TRBV10-2 with TRBJ1-5; D not certain. The CDR3 runs 14 residues. Germline CDR1 WSHSY, CDR2 SAAADI. Trimming took off 0 bases at V and 1 base at J, with 4 bases between the two ends. The CDR3 here is CASSESGSNQPQHF. The CDR3 bases are TGCGCCAGCAGTGAGTCTGGCAGCAATCAGCCCCAGCATTTT.

This sequence joins TRBV6-1 and TRBJ1-6; D perhaps matches TRBD1 (5 bases). The CDR3 spans 17 residues. V was clipped by 2 bases and J by 4 bases, with 15 bases between them. The germline V gene encodes CDR1 MNHNS and CDR2 SASEGT. The CDR3 reads CASSENQEGIYNSPLHF. In DNA, the CDR3 is TGTGCCAGCAGTGAAAACCAGGAGGGGATATATAATTCACCCCTCCACTTT.

The chain joins TRBV6-5 to TRBJ1-1, with D uncertain. Per germline, CDR1 MNHEY and CDR2 SVGAGI. This CDR3 spans 14 amino acids. V dropped 6 bases and J dropped 1 base, with 12 bases sitting between them. CDR3 sequence reads: CASRTRTGNTEAFF. CDR3 in DNA: TGTGCCAGCAGAACGCGGACTGGGAACACTGAAGCTTTCTTT.

The CDR3 protein is CASSLEPRANEKLFF. For the CDR3, the DNA is TGTGCCAGCAGCTTAGAACCACGGGCTAATGAAAAACTGTTTTTT. The rearrangement joins TRBV7-2 to TRBJ1-4; the D is unclear. The V gene's germline CDR1 is SGHTA and CDR2 FQGNSA. Trimming took off 1 base at V and 3 bases at J, with 9 bases between the two ends. This CDR3 spans 15 amino acids.

The chain employs TRBV7-9 and TRBJ2-7; D call uncertain. Germline lookup yields CDR1 SEHNR and CDR2 FQNEAQ (reference sequence). With 2 bases removed from V and 0 bases from J, the gap between germline ends came to 8 bases. The CDR3 consists of 14 residues. The CDR3, as DNA: TGTGCCAGCAGCTTACCTAGGAACTCCTACGAGCAGTACTTC. Residues: CASSLPRNSYEQYF.

The gene calls are TRBV27 and TRBJ1-1; 8 bases align to TRBD1. V shed 6 bases, J shed 5 bases, and the junction held 11 bases outside the gene matches. There are 15 residues in the CDR3. CDR1 MNHEY and CDR2 SMNVEV come from the germline V gene (reference sequence). CDR3 loop: CASRDRAGLGTEAFF. The CDR3 nucleotides read TGTGCCAGCAGGGACAGGGCCGGGCTAGGGACTGAAGCTTTCTTT.

The chain recombines TRBV4-1 with TRBJ1-1; unclear D gene. V was cut by 1 base and J by 2 bases, with 23 bases left in between. Germline lookup yields CDR1 MGHRA and CDR2 YSYEKL. The CDR3 has 19 amino acids. CDR3 DNA: TGCGCCAGCAGCCAAGTTAAGAACACCCCCGGCGGGTCCAACACTGAAGCTTTCTTT. Protein sequence: CASSQVKNTPGGSNTEAFF.

J is TRBJ1-2 and V is TRBV6-6, with D maybe TRBD1 (5 bases). The CDR3 length is 14 residues. Germline V lookup: CDR1 MNHNY, CDR2 SVGAGI (reference sequence). V lost 0 bases and J lost 4, with 9 bases in between. CDR3 protein: CASSYSPGAYGYTF. CDR3 in DNA: TGTGCCAGCAGTTACTCGCCTGGGGCCTATGGCTACACCTTC.

The rearrangement joins TRBV5-1 to TRBJ1-2, with no clear D. The CDR3 length is 14 residues. Looked up from germline, CDR1 is SGHRS and CDR2 is YFSETQ. The V end was cut by 4 bases, the J end by 5 bases, with 15 bases between. CDR3 region: CASSPSGGEYGYTF. In nucleotides, the CDR3 is TGCGCCAGCAGCCCGTCGGGCGGGGAGTATGGCTACACCTTC.

This clone appeared a few times. V gene TRBV4-2 combines with J gene TRBJ1-1; D is perhaps TRBD1 (6 bases). This CDR3 region has 17 residues. Trimming cost V 4 bases and J 1 base, with 19 bases left between them. From germline, CDR1 is LGHNA and CDR2 YNFKEQ. CDR3 bases: TGTGCCAGCAGCCGCGTTTGGGAGGGGGATGAGAACACTGAAGCTTTCTTT. Translation: CASSRVWEGDENTEAFF.

The chain couples TRBV15 to TRBJ2-3; the D gene is possibly TRBD2 (5 bases). V was clipped by 0 bases and J by 4 bases, with 8 bases between them. The CDR3 is made up of 14 amino acids. Germline V gene data show CDR1 as LNHNV and CDR2 as YYDKDF (reference sequence). The CDR3 spells CATSRDLGADTQYF. As DNA, the CDR3 is TGTGCCACCAGCAGAGATCTCGGGGCAGATACGCAGTATTTT.

The genes are TRBV30 and TRBJ2-1; TRBD2 matches 10 bases. The germline CDR1 and CDR2 sequences are GTSNPN and SVGIG (reference sequence). The CDR3 spans 14 residues. V lost 7 bases and J lost 3; bases outside the gene matches: 6. The CDR3 loop reads CAYERGGNYNEQFF. DNA of the CDR3: TGTGCCTACGAGCGGGGGGGGAACTACAATGAGCAGTTCTTC.

The chain is built from TRBV7-2 and TRBJ2-5; maybe TRBD2 (6 bases). From germline, CDR1 is SGHTA and CDR2 FQGNSA. V lost 1 base and J lost 4, with 10 bases in between. The CDR3 covers 14 residues. Here the CDR3 DNA reads TGTGCCAGCAGCTTAGTACTAGCACGAGAGACCCAGTACTTC. Translation gives CASSLVLARETQYF.

The J gene is TRBJ1-5, the V gene TRBV6-1; 8 bases align to TRBD1. V shed 10 bases, J shed 6 bases, and the junction held 5 bases outside the gene matches. Germline V gene lookup returns CDR1 MNHNS and CDR2 SASEGT. This CDR3 is 12 amino acids long. CDR3 amino acids: CATGQGGQPQHF. The CDR3 DNA sequence: TGTGCCACCGGACAGGGAGGTCAGCCCCAGCATTTT.